Each of the 12 T cell receptor beta chains below was sequenced from the same sample in a study of OX40 agonist ivuxolimab in advanced cancers. TCRdb's copy holds only in-frame clones and misses some; the assay was immunoSEQ multiplex PCR. The sample has tens of thousands of clones, just over 85% seen once. This specimen consisted of CD4+ or CD8+ T cells sorted from blood, obtained in a trial of the OX40 agonist ivuxolimab. These receptors were collected from an adult with an advanced solid tumor such as melanoma, head and neck, liver or kidney cancer.

Points on this clone: Within the sample, other DNA sequences also encode this same CDR3. The rearrangement joins TRBV9 to TRBJ1-3, with 7 bases matching TRBD1. This CDR3 region has 15 residues. J was trimmed by 4 bases and V by 5 bases; bases with no gene match: 9. In germline, CDR1 is SGDLS, CDR2 YYNGEE. The CDR3 coding sequence is TGTGCCAGCAGTCAAAGTGGACAGGCCGGAAACACCATATATTTT. Translation gives CASSQSGQAGNTIYF.

V gene TRBV25-1 combines with J gene TRBJ2-3, with 9 positions matching TRBD2. J lost 3 bases, V lost 2 bases, and 3 bases had no gene match. Germline V gives CDR1 MGHDK, CDR2 SYGVNS. The CDR3 is made up of 15 amino acids. CDR3: CASSEGLAGTDTQYF. In nucleotides, the CDR3 is TGTGCCAGCAGTGAAGGTCTAGCGGGAACAGATACGCAGTATTTT.

This chain joins TRBV7-9 and TRBJ2-5; 8 bases map to TRBD1. The CDR3 is 15 amino acids. After removal of 4 bases from V and 5 bases from J, the junction contained 9 bases not matched to a gene. CDR1 is SEHNR and CDR2 is FQNEAQ in the germline V gene (reference sequence). CDR3 sequence: CASSSQGALRETQYF. CDR3 coding DNA: TGTGCCAGCAGCTCCCAGGGGGCGCTTAGGGAGACCCAGTACTTC.

The chain carries TRBV30 and TRBJ2-7; 7 nucleotides line up with TRBD1. Germline trimming cut 2 bases from V and 9 bases from J; bases unmatched to any gene: 1. The CDR3 is made up of 10 amino acids. Germline CDR1 is GTSNPN and CDR2 is SVGIG (reference sequence). The CDR3 region has the DNA TGTGCCTGGAGTTCAGGGGGGCAGTACTTC. It is translated as CAWSSGGQYF.

This chain uses TRBV21-1 with TRBJ2-3; the listed D gene, TRBD1, was not tested against the DNA. TRBV21-1 is a recognized pseudogene. The CDR3 runs to 15 residues. CDR3 loop: CASSKPGQGEDTQYF. The DNA of the CDR3 is TGTGCCAGCAGCAAACCGGGACAGGGGGAAGATACGCAGTATTTT.

The chain has TRBV6-6 and TRBJ1-5; no firm D call. Germline CDR1 reads MNHNY; CDR2 reads SVGAGI (reference sequence). With 2 bases removed from V and 7 bases from J, the gap between germline ends came to 6 bases. The CDR3 covers 12 residues. The CDR3 bases are TGTGCCAGCAGTTACGAGTCACAGCCCCAGCATTTT. As protein: CASSYESQPQHF.

This chain uses TRBV7-8 with TRBJ1-6; 12 nucleotides align to TRBD1. The CDR3 consists of 15 residues. CDR1 and CDR2 (germline): SGHVS, FQNEAQ. Trimming cost V 5 bases and J 10 bases; bases outside gene matches: 6. CDR3 in amino acids: CASSPGQGAHSPLHF. CDR3 bases: TGTGCCAGCAGCCCGGGACAGGGGGCGCACTCACCCCTCCACTTT.

The gene calls are TRBV28 and TRBJ2-2, with 9 bases aligning to TRBD1. The J segment lost 3 bases and the V segment lost 6 bases, leaving 11 bases of the junction unmatched. This CDR3 has 17 amino acids. From germline, CDR1 is MDHEN and CDR2 SYDVKM. In DNA form, the CDR3 reads TGTGCCAGCAGCAACAGGGGGCTAAAAAGGCACACCGGGGAGCTGTTTTTT. It codes for CASSNRGLKRHTGELFF.

The chain has TRBV6-1 and TRBJ2-3, with 8 positions matching TRBD2. J lost 2 bases, V lost 7 bases, and 5 bases had no gene match. The CDR3 runs 14 residues. Germline lookup yields CDR1 MNHNS and CDR2 SASEGT. The DNA of the CDR3 is TGTGCCAGCAAACTAGCGGACCCCACAGATACGCAGTATTTT. Translation: CASKLADPTDTQYF.

CDR3 region: CASRDREGNTIYF. The CDR3 DNA reads TGTGCCAGTAGGGACAGGGAGGGAAACACCATATATTTT. The chain recombines TRBV2 with TRBJ1-3, with 9 bases fitting TRBD1. CDR3 length: 13 amino acids. The V gene end was trimmed by 9 bases and the J gene end by 4 bases; junction bases not matched to a gene: 4. Germline CDR1 is SNHLY and CDR2 is FYNNEI. Filled out from reference TRBV2 and TRBJ1-3, the complete variable domain reads EPEVTQTPSHQVTQMGQEVILRCVPISNHLYFYWYRQILGQKVEFLVSFYNNEISEKSEIFDDQFSVERPDGSNFTLKIRSTKLEDSAMYFCASRDREGNTIYFGEGSWLTVV.

The genes are TRBV18 and TRBJ2-5, with D hard to call. Germline CDR1 reads KGHSH; CDR2 reads LQKENI. The CDR3 length is 14 residues. Trimming shortened V by 3 bases and J by 5 bases, and 13 bases separated the two germline ends. CDR3 in amino acids: CASSPYEAQETQYF. The CDR3 DNA sequence: TGTGCCAGCTCACCGTATGAGGCCCAGGAGACCCAGTACTTC. Supplemented by reference TRBV18 and TRBJ2-5, the full variable domain reads NAGVMQNPRHLVRRRGQEARLRCSPMKGHSHVYWYRQLPEEGLKFMVYLQKENIIDESGMPKERFSAEFPKEGPSILRIQQVVRGDSAAYFCASSPYEAQETQYFGPGTRLLVL.

This chain joins TRBV5-1 and TRBJ2-1, with 13 positions matching TRBD2. The length of the CDR3 is 15 residues. The germline CDR1 and CDR2 sequences are SGHRS and YFSETQ. With V trimmed by 3 bases and J by 7 bases, 4 bases remained unmatched. DNA of the CDR3: TGCGCCAGCAGCTACTCACTAGCGGGAGGGAATGAGCAGTTCTTC. This translates into CASSYSLAGGNEQFF.